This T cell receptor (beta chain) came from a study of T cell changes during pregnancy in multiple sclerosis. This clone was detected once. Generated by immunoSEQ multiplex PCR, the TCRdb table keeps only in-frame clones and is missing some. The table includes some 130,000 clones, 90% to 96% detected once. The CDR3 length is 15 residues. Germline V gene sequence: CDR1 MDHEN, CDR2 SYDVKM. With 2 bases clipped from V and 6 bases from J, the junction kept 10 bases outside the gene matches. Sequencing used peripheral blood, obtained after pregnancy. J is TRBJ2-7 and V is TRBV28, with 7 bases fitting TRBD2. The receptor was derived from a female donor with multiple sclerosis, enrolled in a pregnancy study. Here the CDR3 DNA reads TGTGCCAGCAGTTTAGTTGGGAGGGGAAGGACCGAGCAGTACTTC. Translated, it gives CASSLVGRGRTEQYF.